The 19 T cell receptor beta chains below come from one sample, sequenced in a study of blood T cells in healthy people across ages. PCR was performed a second time for 7 to 11 cycles using a sample-barcoded 5' primer and a J-beta primer mix. One entry per CDR3 protein results from TCRdb running MiXCR on the 5' RACE reads. The data contain over 1,500,000 distinct CDR3 sequences, 40% to 55% of them singletons. The sequenced sample consisted of blood. The receptors derive from a woman aged 35 to 49 in good health.

CDR3 amino acids: CASSERGTPTYGYTF. In DNA, the CDR3 is TGTGCCAGCAGTGAGCGAGGGACACCGACCTATGGCTACACCTTC. The rearrangement uses TRBV2 and TRBJ1-2; D is perhaps TRBD1 (6 bases). Trimming removed 3 bases at V and 4 bases at J, with 15 bases between. In germline, CDR1 is SNHLY, CDR2 FYNNEI. This CDR3 spans 15 amino acids.

The chain recombines TRBV3-1 with TRBJ2-7; 9 bases are shared with TRBD1. V trimming: 4 bases; J trimming: 3 bases; junction bases outside the gene matches: 10. The CDR3 is made up of 16 amino acids. Germline values: CDR1 LGHDT, CDR2 YNNKEL (reference sequence). CDR3 DNA sequence: TGTGCCAGCAGCCCGGCCGGGACAGGGAGTCTCTACGAGCAGTACTTC. Its translation: CASSPAGTGSLYEQYF.

The CDR3 sequence: CASSQDVAGIGEQYF. DNA for the CDR3: TGTGCCAGCAGCCAAGACGTAGCGGGGATTGGCGAGCAGTACTTC. The J gene is TRBJ2-7, the V gene TRBV4-2; 8 nucleotides line up with TRBD2. This CDR3 region has 15 residues. Germline V gene sequence: CDR1 LGHNA, CDR2 YNFKEQ. The V segment lost 0 bases and the J segment 6 bases; nucleotides outside the gene matches: 7.

This chain joins TRBV5-1 and TRBJ2-5, with D possibly matching TRBD1 (6 bases). The germline CDR1 and CDR2 sequences are SGHRS and YFSETQ. This CDR3 has 15 amino acids. The ends were cut back, 3 bases at V and 1 base at J, with 13 bases in the middle. The CDR3 region has the DNA TGCGCCAGCAGCTCGGACAGCCTGCTCCAAGAGACCCAGTACTTC. Translated, it gives CASSSDSLLQETQYF. Full variable domain (rest looked up from reference TRBV5-1 and TRBJ2-5): KAGVTQTPRYLIKTRGQQVTLSCSPISGHRSVSWYQQTPGQGLQFLFEYFSETQRNKGNFPGRFSGRQFSNSRSEMNVSTLELGDSALYLCASSSDSLLQETQYFGPGTRLLVL.

The chain joins TRBV15 to TRBJ1-2; tentatively, D is TRBD1 (6 bases). From germline, CDR1 is LNHNV and CDR2 YYDKDF (reference sequence). The CDR3 totals 14 residues. Trimming shortened V by 0 bases and J by 8 bases, and 13 bases separated the two germline ends. CDR3 sequence reads: CATSRDSDRLGYTF. CDR3 bases: TGTGCCACCAGCAGAGATAGCGACAGGTTAGGCTACACCTTC.

The V and J genes are TRBV7-9 and TRBJ2-1, with a tentative D call TRBD2 (6 bases). The V end lost 6 bases, the J end lost 5 bases, and 20 bases lay between the germline ends. The CDR3 is 16 amino acids. The V gene's germline CDR1 is SEHNR and CDR2 FQNEAQ (reference sequence). CDR3 loop: CASSELRDSFHNEQFF. The CDR3 DNA follows: TGTGCCAGCAGTGAACTGCGGGACTCTTTCCACAATGAGCAGTTCTTC.

The rearrangement links TRBV7-2 to TRBJ2-2, with 15 positions matching TRBD2. CDR3 length: 20 amino acids. Germline lookup yields CDR1 SGHTA and CDR2 FQGNSA. J lost 3 bases, V lost 5 bases, and 13 bases had no gene match. CDR3 nucleotide sequence: TGTGCCAGCAGCAAAATGCAGGGACTAGCGGGGGGCAGGGACACCGGGGAGCTGTTTTTT. This gives the protein CASSKMQGLAGGRDTGELFF.

This clonotype showed up just a few times. The chain carries TRBV15 and TRBJ2-5; the match to TRBD2 covers 7 bases. The CDR3 length is 15 residues. Germline V CDR1 and CDR2: LNHNV, YYDKDF (reference sequence). V shed 0 bases, J shed 2 bases, and the junction held 3 bases outside the gene matches. The CDR3 sequence: CATSRDGGGQETQYF. DNA of the CDR3: TGTGCCACCAGCAGAGATGGGGGGGGACAAGAGACCCAGTACTTC. Full variable domain (rest looked up from reference TRBV15 and TRBJ2-5): DAMVIQNPRYQVTQFGKPVTLSCSQTLNHNVMYWYQQKSSQAPKLLFHYYDKDFNNEADTPDNFQSRRPNTSFCFLDIRSPGLGDTAMYLCATSRDGGGQETQYFGPGTRLLVL.

In its sample, this clonotype was seen a few times. V and J are TRBV5-1 and TRBJ2-5, with a weak D call TRBD1 (5 bases). Germline CDR1 reads SGHRS; CDR2 reads YFSETQ. The CDR3 is 14 residues long. V was shortened by 1 base and J by 4 bases, with 11 bases between the two germline ends. The CDR3 region has the DNA TGCGCCAGCAGCTTGAGGGGTGCCCCAGAGACCCAGTACTTC. Its protein is CASSLRGAPETQYF.

The chain recombines TRBV4-3 with TRBJ2-1; 11 bases fit TRBD2. The V gene end was trimmed by 4 bases and the J gene end by 7 bases; junction bases not matched to a gene: 12. CDR3 length equals 17 residues. Germline CDR1 reads LGHNA; CDR2 reads YSLEER. Here the CDR3 reads CASSPEGVAGGWNEQFF. The CDR3 DNA reads TGCGCCAGCAGCCCGGAAGGGGTAGCGGGGGGGTGGAATGAGCAGTTCTTC.

Note on this clonotype: It may be a read error: a sequence one base away is much more abundant. The chain carries TRBV3-1 and TRBJ2-4; tentatively, D is TRBD2 (5 bases). The CDR3 is 15 residues long. V was pared by 3 bases and J by 0 bases, with 9 bases between. CDR1 is LGHDT, CDR2 YNNKEL, per germline (reference sequence). The CDR3 loop is CASSHERGAKNIQYF. CDR3 DNA: TGTGCCAGCAGCCATGAACGGGGAGCCAAAAACATTCAGTACTTC.

The chain uses TRBV7-2 and TRBJ1-5, with D unresolved. CDR1 and CDR2 (germline): SGHTA, FQGNSA. CDR3 length: 12 amino acids. Deletions cut 2 bases from V and 6 bases from J, with 5 bases between. CDR3 protein: CASSLNRQPQHF. CDR3 sequence (DNA): TGTGCCAGCAGCTTAAATCGTCAGCCCCAGCATTTT. The full variable domain, its missing parts supplied by reference TRBV7-2 and TRBJ1-5, is GAGVSQSPSNKVTEKGKDVELRCDPISGHTALYWYRQSLGQGLEFLIYFQGNSAPDKSGLPSDRFSAERTGGSVSTLTIQRTQQEDSAVYLCASSLNRQPQHFGDGTRLSIL.

The chain links TRBV12-3 or TRBV12-4 to TRBJ2-5; 8 bases match TRBD2. V gave up 3 bases and J gave up 6 bases; unmatched junction bases: 9. This CDR3 contains 15 residues. CDR3 nucleotide sequence: TGTGCCAGCAGTTTGGCGGGGGGCCACACGCAGACCCAGTACTTC. Translating it yields CASSLAGGHTQTQYF.

This rearrangement joins TRBV14 to TRBJ2-5; D is unclear. The V gene's germline CDR1 is SGHDN and CDR2 FVKESK. This CDR3 comprises 15 residues. Trimming took off 1 base at V and 5 bases at J, with 14 bases between the two ends. The CDR3 here is CASSQGWTVGETQYF. The CDR3 nucleotides read TGTGCCAGCAGCCAAGGGTGGACCGTGGGCGAGACCCAGTACTTC.

This sequence joins TRBV6-2 or TRBV6-3 and TRBJ2-7; 8 bases align to TRBD1. The CDR3 is made up of 15 amino acids. J was trimmed by 6 bases and V by 6 bases; bases with no gene match: 13. Germline-derived CDR1 and CDR2 are MNHEY and SVGEGT. The CDR3 reads CASSPDRVPLGEQYF. The CDR3 region has the DNA TGTGCCAGCAGCCCGGACAGGGTTCCGCTGGGCGAGCAGTACTTC.

This clonotype was counted only a few times. The chain joins TRBV6-2 or TRBV6-3 to TRBJ1-5; D unresolved. Germline V lookup: CDR1 MNHEY, CDR2 SVGEGT. This CDR3 region has 15 residues. V dropped 0 bases and J dropped 2 bases, with 8 bases sitting between them. The CDR3 loop reads CASSYSQTGNQPQHF. DNA for the CDR3: TGTGCCAGCAGTTACTCCCAGACGGGCAATCAGCCCCAGCATTTT.

The genes are TRBV6-2 or TRBV6-3 and TRBJ2-2, with D possibly matching TRBD1 (6 bases). CDR3 length: 15 amino acids. Trimming left V 5 bases short and J 3 bases short, with 13 bases between. Looked up from germline, CDR1 is MNHEY and CDR2 is SVGEGT. The CDR3 is CASSAYYRDTGELFF. The CDR3 nucleotides read TGTGCCAGCAGTGCTTACTACAGGGACACCGGGGAGCTGTTTTTT.

The CDR3 nucleotides are TGTGCCAGCAGTGGGGTGGCGGGACGCCCAATGTTAGAGACCCAGTACTTC. This gives the protein CASSGVAGRPMLETQYF. The V call is TRBV2, the J call TRBJ2-5; D possibly corresponds to TRBD2 (6 bases). Trimming took 4 bases from V and 4 from J, leaving 22 bases between them. Per the germline V gene, CDR1 is SNHLY and CDR2 is FYNNEI. The CDR3 consists of 17 residues. Complete variable domain (other parts from reference TRBV2 and TRBJ2-5): EPEVTQTPSHQVTQMGQEVILRCVPISNHLYFYWYRQILGQKVEFLVSFYNNEISEKSEIFDDQFSVERPDGSNFTLKIRSTKLEDSAMYFCASSGVAGRPMLETQYFGPGTRLLVL.

The rearrangement uses TRBV6-5 and TRBJ2-4, with 9 bases fitting TRBD1. With the DNA end fitting TRBJ2-7 better, the J assignment may be wrong. The germline CDR1 and CDR2 sequences are MNHEY and SVGAGI. This CDR3 has 15 amino acids. The CDR3 reads CASSYGGTGTVEQYF. In nucleotides, the CDR3 is TGTGCCAGCAGTTACGGGGGGACAGGGACGGTCGAGCAGTACTTC.